The clone carrying this T cell receptor beta chain has just a few counts. Germline-derived CDR1 and CDR2 are DFQATT and SNEGSKA (reference sequence). This CDR3 is 16 amino acids long. The V segment lost 4 bases and the J segment 6 bases; nucleotides outside the gene matches: 14. TCRdb re-called the RT-PCR reads with MiXCR, one entry per CDR3 protein. The table has about 680,000 distinct CDR3 sequences, approximately 15% seen once. Sequencing was done on a sample of memory CD4+ T cells from blood. The chain joins TRBV20-1 to TRBJ2-1; TRBD2 matches 8 bases. The TCR sequence derives from a female donor in good health, serving as a healthy control. The DNA for the CDR3 is TGCAGTGCTAAAACCGTTACCGGGACTAGTTCCAATGAGCAGTTCTTC. This codes for CSAKTVTGTSSNEQFF.